Shown below are 8 T cell receptor beta chains from a single sample sequenced in a study of CD8+CD57+ T cells in acquired aplastic anemia. Investigators profiled TCR beta VDJ and CDR3 from genomic DNA template. TCRdb recomputed calls from the reads with MiXCR, one row per CDR3 protein. This table has around 430,000 distinct CDR3 sequences, around 30% appearing once. Patients selected for sequencing had displayed CD8+CD57+ cell expansion by flow cytometry. Sequences were obtained from sorted CD4+, CD8+, or CD8+CD57+ T cells (not recorded which) from PBMCs. Every receptor here comes from a human donor with aplastic anemia.

The genes are TRBV4-1 and TRBJ2-1; D may be TRBD1 or TRBD2 (6 bases each). CDR1 and CDR2 (germline): MGHRA, YSYEKL. The ends were cut back, 0 bases at V and 7 bases at J, with 13 bases in the middle. The CDR3 length is 15 residues. CDR3 coding DNA: TGCGCCAGCAGCCAAGAACAGGGAGGCAATAATGAGCAGTTCTTC. As protein: CASSQEQGGNNEQFF.

This clonotype was seen more than once but under ten times. The V call is TRBV2, the J call TRBJ2-5, with a possible D match to TRBD1 (5 bases). The CDR3 spans 16 residues. The germline gives CDR1 SNHLY, CDR2 FYNNEI. With 8 bases removed from V and 5 bases from J, the gap between germline ends came to 24 bases. The CDR3 here is CASDQGSLGLRETQYF. The CDR3, as DNA: TGTGCCAGCGATCAGGGAAGTTTAGGATTGCGGGAGACCCAGTACTTC.

This clonotype was counted at least ten times. This chain connects TRBV20-1 to TRBJ2-7; 7 nucleotides match TRBD1. Per the germline V gene, CDR1 is DFQATT and CDR2 is SNEGSKA (reference sequence). CDR3 size: 16 residues. V shed 0 bases and J 1 base; nucleotides not matched to a gene: 9. The CDR3 region has the DNA TGCAGTGCTAGAGATGTCCGGACAGGCAAATCCTACGAGCAGTACTTC. Translating it yields CSARDVRTGKSYEQYF.

A note on this clonotype: The CDR3 does not end in the conserved phenylalanine or tryptophan, so this is likely a read error. The chain carries TRBV7-9 and TRBJ1-5; possible D gene TRBD1, 5 bases. The CDR3 has 14 amino acids. Per germline, CDR1 SEHNR and CDR2 FQNEAQ (reference sequence). The V gene lost 6 bases and the J gene lost 7 bases, with 16 bases spanning the gap. CDR3 nucleotide sequence: TGTGCCAGCAGTATTCAAGGGGTTCGGCAGCCCCAGCATCTT. It yields the protein CASSIQGVRQPQHL.

This rearrangement joins TRBV4-3 to TRBJ1-4, with unresolved D. The CDR3 has 13 residues. The V end lost 0 bases, the J end lost 13 bases, and 12 bases lay between the germline ends. The germline V gene has CDR1 LGHNA and CDR2 YSLEER. Here the CDR3 DNA reads TGCGCCAGCAGCCAAGATACGGCCTTAGGACTGTTTTTT. Protein sequence: CASSQDTALGLFF.

This clonotype appeared a single time. The J gene is TRBJ1-1, the V gene TRBV12-3 or TRBV12-4, with D unresolved. V was pared by 6 bases and J by 4 bases, with 12 bases between. The CDR3 spans 13 residues. CDR3 residues: CASRKPPGTEAFF. The DNA of the CDR3 is TGTGCCAGCAGGAAGCCACCGGGCACTGAAGCTTTCTTT.

The chain recombines TRBV25-1 with TRBJ2-5, with D hard to call. This CDR3 spans 13 amino acids. The V and J ends lost 11 bases and 9 bases respectively, with 22 bases between them. Germline V gives CDR1 MGHDK, CDR2 SYGVNS. CDR3 sequence: CAGIAETNQPQYF. Written as DNA, the CDR3 is TGTGCCGGTATTGCGGAGACCAATCAGCCCCAGTACTTC.

A word on this clonotype: One base away lies a much larger clone, so this may be a sequencing read error. The rearrangement uses TRBV19 and TRBJ2-7; possible D gene TRBD1, 5 bases. Germline V gives CDR1 LNHDA, CDR2 SQIVND (reference sequence). The CDR3 runs to 14 residues. Trimming removed 1 base at V and 6 bases at J, with 13 bases between. The CDR3 DNA sequence: TGTGCCAGTAGTATAGGGCAGGGTCCCTGCGAGCAGTACTTC. Its protein is CASSIGQGPCEQYF.